The 28 T cell receptor beta chains below come from one sample, sequenced in a study of PD-1 blockade in mismatch repair-deficient tumors. Generated by immunoSEQ multiplex PCR, the TCRdb table keeps only in-frame clones and is missing some. The table lists tens of thousands of clones, approximately 85% of them singletons, with roughly 3.9% in the top ten. This specimen was peripheral blood, taken 76 weeks after starting pembrolizumab. The receptors here all came from an adult with mismatch repair-deficient cancer.

The V call is TRBV2, the J call TRBJ2-1; 8 nucleotides agree with TRBD2. V lost 5 bases to trimming and J lost 9 bases; unmatched junction nucleotides: 9. The CDR3 is made up of 14 amino acids. CDR1 and CDR2 (germline): SNHLY, FYNNEI. CDR3 residues: CASSSTTSASEQFF. In DNA form, the CDR3 reads TGTGCCAGCAGTTCCACGACTAGCGCCAGTGAGCAGTTCTTC.

This clone was found a few times. This chain uses TRBV25-1 with TRBJ1-2; D ambiguous. The CDR3 runs to 13 residues. The V gene lost 3 bases and the J gene lost 4 bases, with 9 bases spanning the gap. Germline V CDR1 and CDR2: MGHDK, SYGVNS. CDR3 in DNA: TGTGCCAGCAGTGAGTACAGCTCCTATGGCTACACCTTC. Protein: CASSEYSSYGYTF.

This rearrangement joins TRBV29-1 to TRBJ2-1; possibly TRBD2 for D (5 bases). The CDR3 loop spans 12 amino acids. CDR1 and CDR2 from the germline V gene are SQVTM and ANQGSEA. The germline V and J ends were trimmed by 7 bases and 4 bases, with 11 bases remaining between them. In DNA, the CDR3 is TGCAGCGGGGTGGGAGTTTACAATGAGCAGTTCTTC. The encoded protein is CSGVGVYNEQFF.

The chain uses TRBV23-1 and TRBJ1-2; D perhaps matches TRBD1 (6 bases). TRBV23-1 is assigned to the ORF class and has an uncertain function. CDR3 length: 16 residues. Trimming pared 0 bases from V and 0 bases from J, leaving 11 bases between. The CDR3 reads CASSQSTRGANYGYTF. The CDR3 DNA follows: TGCGCCAGCAGTCAATCCACCAGGGGAGCTAACTATGGCTACACCTTC.

This chain uses TRBV28 with TRBJ1-2; 11 bases match TRBD1. V lost 6 bases to trimming and J lost 4 bases; unmatched junction nucleotides: 13. The germline V gene has CDR1 MDHEN and CDR2 SYDVKM. The length of the CDR3 is 17 residues. The CDR3 coding sequence is TGTGCCAGCAGACCAGAATCCGGGACAGGGGGAGCCTATGGCTACACCTTC. Protein sequence: CASRPESGTGGAYGYTF.

The chain carries TRBV5-1 and TRBJ2-5; TRBD1 matches 7 bases. Germline assignment: CDR1 SGHRS and CDR2 YFSETQ. V was pared by 2 bases and J by 3 bases, with 4 bases of the junction left unmatched. This CDR3 spans 14 amino acids. CDR3 DNA: TGCGCCAGCAGCTTCGACAGGGTGGAAGAGACCCAGTACTTC. This codes for CASSFDRVEETQYF.

The genes are TRBV7-6 and TRBJ2-5; TRBD1 matches 7 bases. The J segment lost 2 bases and the V segment lost 7 bases, leaving 7 bases of the junction unmatched. Germline V gene data show CDR1 as SGHVS and CDR2 as FNYEAQ. This CDR3 has 14 amino acids. CDR3 protein: CASTLGTVQETQYF. CDR3 DNA sequence: TGTGCCAGCACCCTAGGGACAGTACAAGAGACCCAGTACTTC.

This chain uses TRBV30 with TRBJ2-7, with 8 bases aligning to TRBD2. This CDR3 contains 14 residues. The germline CDR1 and CDR2 sequences are GTSNPN and SVGIG (reference sequence). V gave up 1 base and J gave up 4 bases; unmatched junction bases: 6. The CDR3 protein is CAWSAERGRYEQYF. The DNA of the CDR3 is TGTGCCTGGAGTGCGGAGCGGGGGCGGTACGAGCAGTACTTC. Combining the CDR3 with reference TRBV30 and TRBJ2-7 gives the whole variable domain SQTIHQWPATLVQPVGSPLSLECTVEGTSNPNLYWYRQAAGRGLQLLFYSVGIGQISSEVPQNLSASRPQDRQFILSSKKLLLSDSGFYLCAWSAERGRYEQYFGPGTRLTVT.

J is TRBJ2-1 and V is TRBV13, with 12 bases lining up with TRBD2. This CDR3 has 18 amino acids. The germline CDR1 and CDR2 sequences are PRHDT and FYEKMQ (reference sequence). V lost 0 bases, J lost 4 bases, and 7 bases stayed unmatched. CDR3 region: CASSLGLIGLAGYNEQFF. CDR3 coding DNA: TGTGCCAGCAGCTTAGGACTTATAGGACTAGCGGGGTACAATGAGCAGTTCTTC.

The gene calls are TRBV19 and TRBJ2-1; TRBD1 matches at 7 bases. Germline V gene data show CDR1 as LNHDA and CDR2 as SQIVND (reference sequence). V lost 1 base, J lost 5 bases, and 5 bases stayed unmatched. The CDR3 length is 15 residues. CDR3 coding DNA: TGTGCCAGTAGTATAGGAAACAGGGGAAACAATGAGCAGTTCTTC. This gives the protein CASSIGNRGNNEQFF.

The CDR3 DNA is TGTGCCAGCAGTAATACAGGGATCCACGAGCAGTACTTC. Amino acid sequence: CASSNTGIHEQYF. The chain employs TRBV6-4 and TRBJ2-7, with D perhaps matching TRBD1 (6 bases). V lost 5 bases, J lost 5 bases, and 13 bases lay in between. This CDR3 is 13 amino acids long. In germline, CDR1 is MRHNA, CDR2 SNTAGT.

The rearrangement uses TRBV9 and TRBJ2-3; no reliable D call. The germline V and J ends were trimmed by 4 bases and 12 bases, with 21 bases remaining between them. The CDR3 extends over 14 amino acids. In germline, CDR1 is SGDLS, CDR2 YYNGEE. CDR3 sequence reads: CASSPHTSVEDQYF. CDR3 bases: TGTGCCAGCAGCCCACACACCTCAGTAGAGGATCAGTATTTT.

The rearrangement links TRBV27 to TRBJ2-7, with 7 bases lining up with TRBD2. The CDR3 consists of 13 residues. Germline V lookup: CDR1 MNHEY, CDR2 SMNVEV (reference sequence). J was trimmed by 5 bases and V by 1 base; bases with no gene match: 2. The CDR3 region is CASSLFAGDEQYF. For the CDR3, the DNA is TGTGCCAGCAGTTTATTCGCGGGAGACGAGCAGTACTTC.

A few counts support this clone. This chain connects TRBV2 to TRBJ1-4; D uncertain. The V gene lost 3 bases and the J gene lost 0 bases, with 14 bases spanning the gap. Germline V CDR1 and CDR2: SNHLY, FYNNEI. This CDR3 is built from 17 residues. The chain's CDR3 is CASSDPLAVTTNEKLFF. The CDR3 nucleotides are TGTGCCAGCAGTGATCCTTTGGCAGTCACAACTAATGAAAAACTGTTTTTT.

This clone was recorded a few times. The CDR3 bases are TGTGCCAGCAGCGCGAGACAGGGTGGGGGTAGAGAAAAACTGTTTTTT. This gives the protein CASSARQGGGREKLFF. V and J are TRBV9 and TRBJ1-4; 7 bases are shared with TRBD1. The CDR3 consists of 16 residues. V shed 3 bases, J shed 8 bases, and the junction held 13 bases outside the gene matches. Germline V lookup: CDR1 SGDLS, CDR2 YYNGEE.

J is TRBJ2-5 and V is TRBV27; TRBD1 is a possible D gene (6 bases). This CDR3 has 13 amino acids. Germline lookup yields CDR1 MNHEY and CDR2 SMNVEV (reference sequence). The V end lost 0 bases, the J end lost 5 bases, and 7 bases lay between the germline ends. The DNA of the CDR3 is TGTGCCAGCAGTTTATCCAGGGGTGAGACCCAGTACTTC. Amino acids: CASSLSRGETQYF.

The genes are TRBV5-4 and TRBJ2-1; a possible D gene is TRBD2 (9 bases). The CDR3 consists of 17 residues. Germline V CDR1 and CDR2: SGHNT, YYREEE (reference sequence). Trimming pared 4 bases from V and 4 bases from J, leaving 21 bases between. CDR3 loop: CASSPTGGLALYNEQFF. As DNA, the CDR3 is TGTGCCAGCAGCCCCACAGGGGGACTAGCATTATACAATGAGCAGTTCTTC.

This chain connects TRBV19 to TRBJ1-3; D uncertain. Trimming cost V 2 bases and J 4 bases, with 12 bases left between them. Per germline, CDR1 LNHDA and CDR2 SQIVND (reference sequence). The CDR3 is 15 residues long. The CDR3 nucleotides are TGTGCCAGTAGTATATCCCCGGCAGGAGGAAACACCATATATTTT. Protein: CASSISPAGGNTIYF.

This clone was seen only once. The chain recombines TRBV29-1 with TRBJ2-2, with 11 bases that match TRBD2. The CDR3 runs 14 residues. J lost 4 bases, V lost 7 bases, and 5 bases had no gene match. Germline values: CDR1 SQVTM, CDR2 ANQGSEA. The CDR3 DNA follows: TGCAGCGCAAGGACTAGCGGGCTCACCGGGGAGCTGTTTTTT. It codes for CSARTSGLTGELFF.

The chain recombines TRBV10-3 with TRBJ1-2, with 8 bases identical to TRBD1. Germline V gene lookup returns CDR1 ENHRY and CDR2 SYGVKD. The CDR3 covers 14 residues. Trimming at V came to 3 bases and at J to 4 bases, leaving 4 bases not matched to a gene. The CDR3 loop reads CAISDPGQVYGYTF. In DNA, the CDR3 is TGTGCCATCAGTGATCCGGGACAGGTCTATGGCTACACCTTC.

The V gene is TRBV9, the J gene TRBJ1-2; TRBD1 is a possible D gene (6 bases). Trimming stripped 4 bases from V and 4 bases from J, with 14 bases between. Germline assignment: CDR1 SGDLS and CDR2 YYNGEE. The CDR3 covers 14 residues. In DNA form, the CDR3 reads TGTGCCAGCAGCAAGACAGGAGACACCTATGGCTACACCTTC. As protein: CASSKTGDTYGYTF.

This clone came up once. The V gene is TRBV5-6, the J gene TRBJ1-4, with D possibly matching TRBD1 (6 bases). This CDR3 has 14 residues. The germline gives CDR1 SGHDT, CDR2 YYEEEE. V was pared by 5 bases and J by 4 bases, with 12 bases between. CDR3 sequence reads: CASRRGGLNEKLFF. For the CDR3, the DNA is TGTGCCAGCAGGCGTGGGGGGCTTAATGAAAAACTGTTTTTT.

The chain is built from TRBV5-8 and TRBJ2-5; possible D gene TRBD2, 5 bases. CDR3 length: 15 residues. Germline V lookup: CDR1 SGHTS, CDR2 YDEGEE. V lost 1 base and J lost 3, with 13 bases in between. The DNA for the CDR3 is TGTGCCAGCAGCTTGTGGCTAGCAGAAAAAGAGACCCAGTACTTC. Protein product: CASSLWLAEKETQYF.

This chain connects TRBV5-1 to TRBJ2-2; weak D call: TRBD2 (6 bases). The V gene's germline CDR1 is SGHRS and CDR2 YFSETQ. The V end lost 6 bases, the J end lost 4 bases, and 16 bases lay between the germline ends. CDR3 length equals 15 residues. The CDR3 reads CASTLREASTGELFF. CDR3 DNA: TGCGCCAGCACACTAAGGGAGGCATCCACCGGGGAGCTGTTTTTT.

The table lists this clone with a few counts. The genes are TRBV7-9 and TRBJ2-7; the match to TRBD2 covers 15 bases. The CDR3 contains 16 residues. V shed 5 bases, J shed 6 bases, and the junction held 8 bases outside the gene matches. Germline V gene sequence: CDR1 SEHNR, CDR2 FQNEAQ (reference sequence). CDR3 loop: CASSGDGTSGRLEQYF. DNA of the CDR3: TGTGCCAGCAGCGGGGACGGGACTAGCGGGAGGCTCGAGCAGTACTTC.

The V call is TRBV5-4, the J call TRBJ2-2, with a possible D match to TRBD2 (6 bases). Germline-derived CDR1 and CDR2 are SGHNT and YYREEE (reference sequence). Between the trimmed V and J ends, which lost 2 bases and 4 bases, there was a span of 9 bases. The CDR3 sequence is 14 residues long. The CDR3 reads CASSLERATGELFF. The CDR3 region has the DNA TGTGCCAGCAGCTTAGAGCGGGCCACCGGGGAGCTGTTTTTT. Looking up the rest from reference TRBV5-4 and TRBJ2-2 gives the full variable domain: ETGVTQSPTHLIKTRGQQVTLRCSSQSGHNTVSWYQQALGQGPQFIFQYYREEENGRGNFPPRFSGLQFPNYSSELNVNALELDDSALYLCASSLERATGELFFGEGSRLTVL.

This chain connects TRBV29-1 to TRBJ2-1; D is possibly TRBD1 or TRBD2 (6 bases each). Germline V gene sequence: CDR1 SQVTM, CDR2 ANQGSEA. The CDR3 loop spans 15 amino acids. Trimming stripped 6 bases from V and 7 bases from J, with 22 bases between. The CDR3 DNA is TGCAGCGTCCACCTTGGGCGCGAAGGGGGGAATGAGCAGTTCTTC. Protein sequence: CSVHLGREGGNEQFF.

In this sample, this clone turned up a few times. V is TRBV5-4 and J is TRBJ2-3; TRBD1 is a possible D gene (5 bases). Germline CDR1 is SGHNT and CDR2 is YYREEE (reference sequence). The CDR3 is 11 residues long. Trimming pared 3 bases from V and 6 bases from J, leaving 5 bases between. The CDR3 bases are TGTGCCAGCAGCTACAGGGATACGCAGTATTTT. Translating it yields CASSYRDTQYF.